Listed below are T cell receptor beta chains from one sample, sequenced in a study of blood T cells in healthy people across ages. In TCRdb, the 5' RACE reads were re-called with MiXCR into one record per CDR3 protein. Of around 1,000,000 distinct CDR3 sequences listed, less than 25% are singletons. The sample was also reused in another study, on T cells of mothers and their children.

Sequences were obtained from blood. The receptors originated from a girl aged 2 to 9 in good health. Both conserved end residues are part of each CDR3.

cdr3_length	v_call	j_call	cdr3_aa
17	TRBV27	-	CASSSRQGANPAETQYF
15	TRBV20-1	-	CSASLPGLAHNEQFF
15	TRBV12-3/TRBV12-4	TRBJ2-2	CASSITGGFTGELFF
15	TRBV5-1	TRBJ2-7	CASSPLGAASYEQYF
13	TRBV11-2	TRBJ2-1	CASSLRQANEQFF
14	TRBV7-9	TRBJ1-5	CASSLGGEDQPQHF
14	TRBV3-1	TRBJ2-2	CASSQVWGPGELFF
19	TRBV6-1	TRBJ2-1	CASPTETLAGGFGSNEQFF
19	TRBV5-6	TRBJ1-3	CASSLDNEDRFSSGNTIYF
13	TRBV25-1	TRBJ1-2	CASSVSGKYGYTF
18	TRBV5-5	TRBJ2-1	CASSPGTVSPSYYNEQFF
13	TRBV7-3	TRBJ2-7	CASSSHAGYEQYF
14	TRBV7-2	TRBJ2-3	CASSPQTGWDTQYF
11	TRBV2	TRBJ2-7	CASNRIDEQYF
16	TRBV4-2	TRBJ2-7	CASSQVAGKSSYEQYF
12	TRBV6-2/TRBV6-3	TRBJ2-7	CAIWAGSYEQYF
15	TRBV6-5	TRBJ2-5	CASSYSIAGQETQYF
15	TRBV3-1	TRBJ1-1	CVSTRLLNTNTEAFF
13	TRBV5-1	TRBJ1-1	CASSWTSGTEAFF
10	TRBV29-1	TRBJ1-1	CSGSNTEAFF
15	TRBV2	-	CASSATQDKAYEQYF
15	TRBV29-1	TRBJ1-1	CSVWSLDSLNTEAFF
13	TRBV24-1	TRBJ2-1	CATIDSAHNERFF
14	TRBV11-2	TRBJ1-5	CASSLEGWDQPQHF
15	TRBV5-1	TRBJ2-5	CASSSTPVPQETQYF
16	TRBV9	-	CASSGSWYGSSDEQFF
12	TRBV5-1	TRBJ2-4	CASRDRENIQYF
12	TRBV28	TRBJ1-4	CATEGVGEKLFF
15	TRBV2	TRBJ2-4	CASKSEGQGENIQYF
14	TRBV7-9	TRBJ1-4	CASRGEGTNEKLFF
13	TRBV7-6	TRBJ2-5	CASSFYGGETQYF
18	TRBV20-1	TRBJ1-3	CSARDRDSALASGNTIYF
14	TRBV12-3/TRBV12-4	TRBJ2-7	CASSSEHQGYEQYF
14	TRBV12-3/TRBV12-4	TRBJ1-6	CASSSTGNVSPLHF
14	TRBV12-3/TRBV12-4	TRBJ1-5	CASRSEVGNQPQHF
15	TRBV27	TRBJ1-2	CASSINGGTYYGYTF
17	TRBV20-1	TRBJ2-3	CSAREPRNRGQTDTQYF
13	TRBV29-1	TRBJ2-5	CSVGASGTETQYF
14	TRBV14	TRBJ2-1	CASSRTGEGNEQFF
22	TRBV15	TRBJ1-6	CATSRDLPLFDLRGVVDSPLHF
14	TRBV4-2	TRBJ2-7	CASSQGYSDYEQYF
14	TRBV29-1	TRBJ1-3	CSVEGWDSGNTIYF